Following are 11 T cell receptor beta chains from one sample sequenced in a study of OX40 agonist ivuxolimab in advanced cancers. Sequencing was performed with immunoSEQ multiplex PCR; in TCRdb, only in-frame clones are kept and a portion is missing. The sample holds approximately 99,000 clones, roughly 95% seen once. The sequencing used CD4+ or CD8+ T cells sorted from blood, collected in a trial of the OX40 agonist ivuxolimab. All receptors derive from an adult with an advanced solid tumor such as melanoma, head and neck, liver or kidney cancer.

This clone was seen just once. The CDR3 loop reads CASSPGNQETQYF. Here the CDR3 DNA reads TGTGCCAGCTCACCAGGGAACCAAGAGACCCAGTACTTC. The V call is TRBV18, the J call TRBJ2-5; D unclear. With 2 bases removed from V and 0 bases from J, the gap between germline ends came to 4 bases. CDR1 and CDR2 (germline): KGHSH, LQKENI. This CDR3 is built from 13 residues.

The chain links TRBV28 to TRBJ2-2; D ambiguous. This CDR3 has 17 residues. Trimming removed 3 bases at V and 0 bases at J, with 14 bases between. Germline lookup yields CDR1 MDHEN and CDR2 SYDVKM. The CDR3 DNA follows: TGTGCCAGCAGTTTTATCCCGTACACCGCGAACACCGGGGAGCTGTTTTTT. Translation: CASSFIPYTANTGELFF.

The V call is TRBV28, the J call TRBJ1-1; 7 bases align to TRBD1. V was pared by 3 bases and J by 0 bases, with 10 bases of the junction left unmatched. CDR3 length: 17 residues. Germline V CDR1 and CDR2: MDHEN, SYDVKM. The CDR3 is CASSFPGTADMNTEAFF. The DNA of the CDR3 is TGTGCCAGCAGTTTCCCCGGGACAGCCGATATGAACACTGAAGCTTTCTTT. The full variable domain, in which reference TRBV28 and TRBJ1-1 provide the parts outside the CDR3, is DVKVTQSSRYLVKRTGEKVFLECVQDMDHENMFWYRQDPGLGLRLIYFSYDVKMKEKGDIPEGYSVSREKKERFSLILESASTNQTSMYLCASSFPGTADMNTEAFFGQGTRLTVV.

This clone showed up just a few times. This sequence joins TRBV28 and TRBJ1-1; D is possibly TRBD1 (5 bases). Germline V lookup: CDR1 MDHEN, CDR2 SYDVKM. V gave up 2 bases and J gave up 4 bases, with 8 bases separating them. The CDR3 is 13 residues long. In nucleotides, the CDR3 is TGTGCCAGCAGTTTAGGGGGAATCACTGAAGCTTTCTTT. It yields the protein CASSLGGITEAFF.

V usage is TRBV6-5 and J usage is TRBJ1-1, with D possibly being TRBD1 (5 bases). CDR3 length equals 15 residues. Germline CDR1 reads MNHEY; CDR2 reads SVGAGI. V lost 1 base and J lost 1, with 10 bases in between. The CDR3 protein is CASSYWGRTNTEAFF. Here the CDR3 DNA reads TGTGCCAGCAGTTACTGGGGACGGACGAACACTGAAGCTTTCTTT.

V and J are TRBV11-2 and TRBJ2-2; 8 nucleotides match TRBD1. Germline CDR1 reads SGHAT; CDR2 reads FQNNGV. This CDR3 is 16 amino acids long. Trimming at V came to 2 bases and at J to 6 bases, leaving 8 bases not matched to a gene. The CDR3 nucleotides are TGTGCCAGCAGCTTATTGCCAGGGGGCGCCGCCGGGGAGCTGTTTTTT. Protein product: CASSLLPGGAAGELFF.

CDR3 sequence (DNA): TGTGCCAGCTCGTCGGGACTAGCGGGAGGGAATGAGCAGTTCTTC. As protein: CASSSGLAGGNEQFF. The chain recombines TRBV18 with TRBJ2-1; TRBD2 matches 16 bases. The V gene's germline CDR1 is KGHSH and CDR2 LQKENI. Unmatched junction bases numbered 3, after V lost 6 bases and J lost 7 bases. This CDR3 contains 15 residues.

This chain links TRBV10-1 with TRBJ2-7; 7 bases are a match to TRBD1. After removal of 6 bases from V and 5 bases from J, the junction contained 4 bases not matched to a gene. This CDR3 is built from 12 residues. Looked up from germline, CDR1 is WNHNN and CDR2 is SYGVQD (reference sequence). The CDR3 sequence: CASRGTGDEQYF. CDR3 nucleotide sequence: TGCGCCAGCAGGGGAACAGGGGACGAGCAGTACTTC.

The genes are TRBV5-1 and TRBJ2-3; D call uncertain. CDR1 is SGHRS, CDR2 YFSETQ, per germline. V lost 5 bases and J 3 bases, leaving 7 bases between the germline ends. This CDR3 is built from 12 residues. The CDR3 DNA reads TGCGCCAGCAGACCCGGGACAGATACGCAGTATTTT. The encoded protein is CASRPGTDTQYF.

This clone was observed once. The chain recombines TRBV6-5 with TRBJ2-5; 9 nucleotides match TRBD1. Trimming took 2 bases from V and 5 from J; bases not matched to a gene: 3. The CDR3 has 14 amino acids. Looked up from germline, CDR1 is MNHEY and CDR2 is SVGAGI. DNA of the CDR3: TGTGCCAGCAGTTACAACAGGGGGCAGGAGACCCAGTACTTC. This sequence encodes CASSYNRGQETQYF.

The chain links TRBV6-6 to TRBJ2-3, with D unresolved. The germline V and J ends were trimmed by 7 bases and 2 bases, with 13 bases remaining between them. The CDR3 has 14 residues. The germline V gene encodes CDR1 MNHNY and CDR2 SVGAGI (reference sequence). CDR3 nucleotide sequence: TGTGCCAGCATTCAACTGGCCAACACAGATACGCAGTATTTT. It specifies CASIQLANTDTQYF.